Sequencing of this T cell receptor beta chain was carried out in a study of T-cell reconstitution after alpha-beta-depleted transplantation in children (dated by TCRdb to between 2015 and 2016). Concerning the study at large: T-cell immune reconstitution after TCRalphabeta/CD19-depleted allogeneic hematopoietic cell transplantation in children was quantitatively tracked in the study by means of TCR repertoire profiling.

V is shortened by 0 bases, J by 6 bases, and the region joining them spans 14 bases. The CDR3 starts with the cysteine, ends with the phenylalanine, and has 15 residues. Only the CDR3 DNA stays, 45 bases, in frame from base 1. Taken from the germline V gene (reference sequence), the CDR1 and CDR2 loops are LGHDT and YNNKEL. To note about this clonotype: Its antigen is unknown. Per-base quality was not reported, and no clone a single base away is much larger than it.

Interpreted using the paper, the treatment or condition label stands for: allogeneic hematopoietic cell transplantation with graft depleted of TCRalphabeta T cells and CD19 B cells. The children who served as transplant recipients had been given grafts of TCRalphabeta/CD19-depleted allogeneic hematopoietic cells. On the study overall, not on this receptor specifically: Hyperexpanded clone frequencies declined over subsequent months; after one year, T-cell counts and TCRbeta diversity were mostly attributed to newly produced T cells. In some patients, the high TCRbeta diversity seen at day 60 was put down to recipient T cells and intrathymic progenitors that had survived conditioning. The apparently early alphabetaT-cell count recovery about two months after transplant was reportedly dependent on only several hundred rapidly expanded clones derived from non-depleted graft cells.

The library came from PCR. The sequencer listed for this sample is Illumina HiSeq 2500. To normalize quantification of the TCRbeta repertoire, the TCR libraries were built with molecular barcoding that relied on unique molecular identifiers. TCRdb reprocessing: public reads trimmed at Q25 with fastp, clones called with MiXCR, in-frame beta chains kept. CDR3 protein duplicates are merged, each entry listing the most common genes and DNA. This sample gives about 980,000 distinct CDR3 sequences in total; 25% to 30% of them show up just once. Jointly, the top ten make up around 30% of the sample. The rearrangement combines TRBV3-1 with TRBJ1-1, with the D gene call left open. This clonotype originated in a boy younger than two who had a stem cell transplant for SCID, so the T cells may come from the graft donor. Here the sequenced sample was PBMCs, mostly from graft donor cells, taken 360 days after TCRalphabeta/CD19-depleted stem cell transplant. The CDR3 protein: CASSQDWGRVSEAFF. DNA sequence: TGTGCCAGCAGCCAAGATTGGGGTAGGGTGTCTGAAGCTTTCTTT.